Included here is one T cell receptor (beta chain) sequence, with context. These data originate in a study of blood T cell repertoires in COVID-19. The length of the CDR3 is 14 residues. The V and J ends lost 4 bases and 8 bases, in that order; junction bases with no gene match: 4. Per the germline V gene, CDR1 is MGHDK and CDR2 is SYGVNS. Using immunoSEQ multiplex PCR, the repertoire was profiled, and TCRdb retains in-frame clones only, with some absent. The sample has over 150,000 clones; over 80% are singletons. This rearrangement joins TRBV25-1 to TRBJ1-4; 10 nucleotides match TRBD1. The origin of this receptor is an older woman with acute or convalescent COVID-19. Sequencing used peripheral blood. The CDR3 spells CASSGQGAGEKLFF. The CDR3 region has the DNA TGTGCCAGCAGTGGACAGGGGGCAGGAGAAAAACTGTTTTTT.